This entry is about one TCR beta chain. The data were obtained in a study of cytomegalovirus exposure and HLA in healthy donors. Whole-study context: The Caucasian-associated ancestry cluster held around four fifths of around 380 genotyped donors.

Healthy bone marrow donors made up the donor group. PCR used 60 Vbeta primers and 13 Jbeta primers. Profiling relied on immunoSEQ multiplex PCR, and the TCRdb table lists in-frame clones only, not all of them. The sample shows roughly 150,000 clones, around 68% of them seen only once. This CDR3 is built from 15 residues. Germline V gene sequence: CDR1 LNHDA, CDR2 SQIVND (reference sequence). The V and J ends lost 4 bases and 9 bases, in that order; junction bases with no gene match: 9. The material sequenced was PBMCs. The chain links TRBV19 to TRBJ1-6; 7 nucleotides match TRBD1. The origin of this receptor is a young man in good health and CMV-seropositive. CDR3 in amino acids: CASSTTGDFGSPLHF. CDR3 in DNA: TGTGCCAGTAGTACAACAGGGGATTTTGGTTCACCCCTCCACTTT. The variable domain in full, with the rest retrieved from reference TRBV19 and TRBJ1-6, is DGGITQSPKYLFRKEGQNVTLSCEQNLNHDAMYWYRQDPGQGLRLIYYSQIVNDFQKGDIAEGYSVSREKKESFPLTVTSAQKNPTAFYLCASSTTGDFGSPLHFGNGTRLTVT.